What follows are 8 T cell receptor beta chains derived from one specimen sequenced in a study of cytomegalovirus exposure and HLA in healthy donors. The PCR employed 60 Vbeta primers together with 13 Jbeta primers. Assay used: immunoSEQ multiplex PCR; TCRdb lists only in-frame clones, some missing. The table shows 150,000 to 200,000 clones, with around 68% occurring only once. Input material: PBMCs. These receptors came from a man aged 50-59 years in good health and CMV-seronegative.

The chain couples TRBV6-1 to TRBJ2-5; tentatively, D is TRBD1 (6 bases). The CDR3 length is 14 residues. V lost 6 bases to trimming and J lost 4 bases, with 15 bases between them. The germline V gene encodes CDR1 MNHNS and CDR2 SASEGT. In nucleotides, the CDR3 is TGTGCCAGCAGCCCCGGACAGCCCTCAGAGACCCAGTACTTC. Protein product: CASSPGQPSETQYF.

This clone appeared once. The V gene is TRBV4-2, the J gene TRBJ1-1; no firm D call. Germline V gene data show CDR1 as LGHNA and CDR2 as YNFKEQ. Trimming pared 7 bases from V and 7 bases from J, leaving 19 bases between. This CDR3 region has 14 residues. The CDR3 here is CASIRGGYSGEAFF. The CDR3, as DNA: TGTGCCAGCATCCGAGGAGGGTACTCGGGTGAAGCTTTCTTT.

There are a few counts of this clone. The chain carries TRBV7-3 and TRBJ1-5, with no clear D. The ends were cut back, 2 bases at V and 6 bases at J, with 8 bases in the middle. CDR1 and CDR2 (germline): SGHTA, FQGTGA. The CDR3 has 13 residues. CDR3 sequence reads: CASSLSRGQPQHF. CDR3 coding DNA: TGTGCCAGCAGCTTATCACGGGGTCAGCCCCAGCATTTT.

Remarks on this clone: The same CDR3 is also encoded by other DNA sequences in this sample. The chain employs TRBV5-1 and TRBJ1-3; D not resolved. This CDR3 is built from 15 residues. V lost 0 bases to trimming and J lost 0 bases, with 7 bases between them. Germline CDR1 is SGHRS and CDR2 is YFSETQ. The CDR3 bases are TGCGCCAGCAGCTTGGATCGCAGCTCTGGAAACACCATATATTTT. Its protein is CASSLDRSSGNTIYF.

This chain links TRBV6-6 with TRBJ1-1, with TRBD1 matching over 7 bases. CDR3 size: 15 residues. J was trimmed by 0 bases and V by 8 bases; bases with no gene match: 9. The germline V gene has CDR1 MNHNY and CDR2 SVGAGI (reference sequence). CDR3 bases: TGTGCCAGCTACCAGGGGGTGGGGTTGAACACTGAAGCTTTCTTT. Encoded protein: CASYQGVGLNTEAFF.

This rearrangement joins TRBV19 to TRBJ1-1; 7 bases map to TRBD1. The CDR3 loop spans 14 amino acids. V trimming: 8 bases; J trimming: 3 bases; junction bases outside the gene matches: 9. Germline V lookup: CDR1 LNHDA, CDR2 SQIVND (reference sequence). CDR3 amino acids: CASFTGDRDTEAFF. CDR3 coding DNA: TGTGCCAGTTTTACAGGGGATCGGGACACTGAAGCTTTCTTT.

This rearrangement joins TRBV25-1 to TRBJ1-6; D gene ambiguous. The CDR3 is 15 residues long. The germline CDR1 and CDR2 sequences are MGHDK and SYGVNS. Trimming took 5 bases from V and 0 from J, leaving 8 bases between them. CDR3 sequence (DNA): TGTGCCAGCAGTAGGAGGAGCTCCTATAATTCACCCCTCCACTTT. It is translated as CASSRRSSYNSPLHF.

The table lists this clone with a few counts. The chain recombines TRBV27 with TRBJ1-4; the D is unclear. The V gene lost 9 bases and the J gene lost 5 bases, with 13 bases spanning the gap. Per germline, CDR1 MNHEY and CDR2 SMNVEV (reference sequence). This CDR3 spans 13 amino acids. The CDR3 sequence is CASGRSKNEKLFF. The CDR3 nucleotides read TGTGCCAGTGGCCGGAGTAAAAATGAAAAACTGTTTTTT.